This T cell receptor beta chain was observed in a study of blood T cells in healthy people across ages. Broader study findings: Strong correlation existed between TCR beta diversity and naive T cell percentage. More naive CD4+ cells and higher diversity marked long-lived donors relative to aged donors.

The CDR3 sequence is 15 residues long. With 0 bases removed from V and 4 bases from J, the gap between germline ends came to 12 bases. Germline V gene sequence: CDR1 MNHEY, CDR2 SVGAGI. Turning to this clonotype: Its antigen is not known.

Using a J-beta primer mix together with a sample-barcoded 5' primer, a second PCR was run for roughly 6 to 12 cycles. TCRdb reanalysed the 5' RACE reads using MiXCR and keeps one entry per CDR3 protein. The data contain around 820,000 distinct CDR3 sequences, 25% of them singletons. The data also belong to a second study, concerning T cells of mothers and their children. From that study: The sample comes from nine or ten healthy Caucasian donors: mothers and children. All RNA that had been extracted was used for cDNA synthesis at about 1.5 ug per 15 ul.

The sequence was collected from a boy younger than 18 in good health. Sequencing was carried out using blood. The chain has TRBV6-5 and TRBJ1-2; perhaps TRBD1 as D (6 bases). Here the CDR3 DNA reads TGTGCCAGCAGTTACTCAGGACAGAACATCTATGGCTACACCTTC. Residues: CASSYSGQNIYGYTF.